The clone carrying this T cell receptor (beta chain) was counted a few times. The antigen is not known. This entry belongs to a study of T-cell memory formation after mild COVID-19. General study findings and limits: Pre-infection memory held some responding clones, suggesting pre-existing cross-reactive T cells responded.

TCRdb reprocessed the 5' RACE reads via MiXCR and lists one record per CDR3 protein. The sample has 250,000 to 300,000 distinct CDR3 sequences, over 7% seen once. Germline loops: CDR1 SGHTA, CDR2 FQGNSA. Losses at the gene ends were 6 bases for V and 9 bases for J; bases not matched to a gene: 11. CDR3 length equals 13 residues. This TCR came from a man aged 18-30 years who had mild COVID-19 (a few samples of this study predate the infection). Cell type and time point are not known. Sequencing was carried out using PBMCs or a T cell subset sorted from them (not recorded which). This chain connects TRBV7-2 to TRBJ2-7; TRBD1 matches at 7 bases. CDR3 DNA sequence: TGTGCCAGCAGTCTTGGACAGGCACTAGGGCAGTACTTC. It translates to CASSLGQALGQYF.